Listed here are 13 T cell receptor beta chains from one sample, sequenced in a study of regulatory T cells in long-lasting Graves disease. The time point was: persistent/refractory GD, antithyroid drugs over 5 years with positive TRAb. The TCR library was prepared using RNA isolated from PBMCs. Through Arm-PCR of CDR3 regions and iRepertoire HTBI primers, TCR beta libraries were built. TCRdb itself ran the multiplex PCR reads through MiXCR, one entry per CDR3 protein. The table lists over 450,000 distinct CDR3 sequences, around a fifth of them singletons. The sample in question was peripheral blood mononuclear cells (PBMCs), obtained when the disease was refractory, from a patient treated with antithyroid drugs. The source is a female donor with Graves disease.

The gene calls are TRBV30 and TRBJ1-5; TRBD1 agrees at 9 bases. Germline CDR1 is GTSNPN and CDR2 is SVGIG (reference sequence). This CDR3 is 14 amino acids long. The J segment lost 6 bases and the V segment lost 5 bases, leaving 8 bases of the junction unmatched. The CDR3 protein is CAWDPGQGGQPQHF. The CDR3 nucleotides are TGTGCCTGGGATCCGGGACAGGGCGGTCAGCCCCAGCATTTT.

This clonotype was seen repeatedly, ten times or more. The CDR3 spells CASGPGLGRGTGQETQYF. CDR3 sequence (DNA): TGTGCTAGTGGTCCTGGATTGGGGAGAGGGACCGGCCAAGAGACCCAGTACTTC. The chain links TRBV12-5 to TRBJ2-5; D may be TRBD1 or TRBD2 (5 bases each). Trimming left V 5 bases short and J 1 base short, with 23 bases between. This CDR3 region has 18 residues. The germline gives CDR1 LGHNT, CDR2 FRNRAP.

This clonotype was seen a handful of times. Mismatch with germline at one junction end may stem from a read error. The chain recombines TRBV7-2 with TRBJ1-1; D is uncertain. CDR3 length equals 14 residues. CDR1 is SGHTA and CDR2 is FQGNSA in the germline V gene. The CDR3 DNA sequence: TGTGCCAGCAGCTTTGCTTTTCCGAGCACTGAAGTTTTCTTT. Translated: CASSFAFPSTEVFF.

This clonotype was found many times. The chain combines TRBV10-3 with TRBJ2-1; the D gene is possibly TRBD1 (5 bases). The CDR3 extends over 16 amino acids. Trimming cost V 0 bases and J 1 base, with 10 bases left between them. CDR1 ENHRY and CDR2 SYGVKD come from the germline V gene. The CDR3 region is CAISESAGYSYNEQFF. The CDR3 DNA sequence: TGTGCCATCAGTGAGTCGGCAGGGTATTCCTACAATGAGCAGTTCTTC.

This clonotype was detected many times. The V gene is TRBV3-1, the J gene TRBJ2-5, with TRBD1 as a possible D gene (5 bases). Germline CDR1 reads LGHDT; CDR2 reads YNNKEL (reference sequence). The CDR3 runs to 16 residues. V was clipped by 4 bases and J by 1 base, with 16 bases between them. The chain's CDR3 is CASSRYQQGFQETQYF. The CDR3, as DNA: TGTGCCAGCAGCCGGTACCAGCAGGGATTCCAAGAGACCCAGTACTTC.

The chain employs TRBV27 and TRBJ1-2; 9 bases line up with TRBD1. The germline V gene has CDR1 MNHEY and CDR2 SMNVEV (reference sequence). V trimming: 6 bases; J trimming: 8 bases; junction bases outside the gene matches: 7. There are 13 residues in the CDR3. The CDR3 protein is CASSSWDREGYTF. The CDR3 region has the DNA TGTGCCAGCAGCTCTTGGGACAGGGAGGGCTACACCTTC.

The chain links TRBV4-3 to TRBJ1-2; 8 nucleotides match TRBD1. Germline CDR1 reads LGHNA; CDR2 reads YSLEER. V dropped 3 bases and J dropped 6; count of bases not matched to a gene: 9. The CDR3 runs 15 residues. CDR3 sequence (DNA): TGCGCCAGCAGCCATAACCGGGACAGGACTAATGGCTACACCTTC. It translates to CASSHNRDRTNGYTF.

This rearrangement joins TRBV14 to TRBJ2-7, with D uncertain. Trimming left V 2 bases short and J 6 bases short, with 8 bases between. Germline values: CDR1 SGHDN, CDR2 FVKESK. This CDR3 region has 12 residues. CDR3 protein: CASSQSPCEQYF. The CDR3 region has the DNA TGTGCCAGCAGCCAATCCCCCTGCGAGCAGTACTTC.

CDR3: CASSLWADRNEKLFF. The CDR3 DNA sequence: TGTGCCAGCAGCTTATGGGCCGACCGAAATGAAAAACTGTTTTTT. The chain uses TRBV7-9 and TRBJ1-4; D uncertain. CDR3 size: 15 residues. The V gene lost 2 bases and the J gene lost 5 bases, with 12 bases spanning the gap. Germline values: CDR1 SEHNR, CDR2 FQNEAQ (reference sequence).

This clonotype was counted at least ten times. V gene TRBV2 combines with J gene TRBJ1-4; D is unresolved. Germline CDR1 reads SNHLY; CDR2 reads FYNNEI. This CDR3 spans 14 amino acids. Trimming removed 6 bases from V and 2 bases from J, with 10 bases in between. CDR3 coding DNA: TGTGCCAGCAGGGCATCCTCCACTAATGAAAAACTGTTTTTT. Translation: CASRASSTNEKLFF.

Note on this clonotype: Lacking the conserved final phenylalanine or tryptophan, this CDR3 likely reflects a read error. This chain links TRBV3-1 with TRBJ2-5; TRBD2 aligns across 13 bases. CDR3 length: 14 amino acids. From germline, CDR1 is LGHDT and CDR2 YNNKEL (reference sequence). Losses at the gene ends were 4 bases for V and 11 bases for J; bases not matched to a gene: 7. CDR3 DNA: TGTGCCAGCAGCCTCTGGACTAGCGGGAGTAGGCAGTACCTC. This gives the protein CASSLWTSGSRQYL.

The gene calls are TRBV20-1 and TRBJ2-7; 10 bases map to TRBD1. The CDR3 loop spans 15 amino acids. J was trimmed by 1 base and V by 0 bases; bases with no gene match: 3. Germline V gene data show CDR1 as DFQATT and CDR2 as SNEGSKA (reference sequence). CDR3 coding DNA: TGCAGTGCTAGAGACGGGACAGGGGCTTCCTACGAGCAGTACTTC. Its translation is CSARDGTGASYEQYF.

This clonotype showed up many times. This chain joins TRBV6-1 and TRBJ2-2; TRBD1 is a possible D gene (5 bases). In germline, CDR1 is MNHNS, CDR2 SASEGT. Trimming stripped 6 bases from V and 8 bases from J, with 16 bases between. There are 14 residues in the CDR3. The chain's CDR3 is CASSDQGLTGELFF. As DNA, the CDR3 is TGTGCCAGCAGCGATCAGGGATTGACGGGGGAGCTGTTTTTT.